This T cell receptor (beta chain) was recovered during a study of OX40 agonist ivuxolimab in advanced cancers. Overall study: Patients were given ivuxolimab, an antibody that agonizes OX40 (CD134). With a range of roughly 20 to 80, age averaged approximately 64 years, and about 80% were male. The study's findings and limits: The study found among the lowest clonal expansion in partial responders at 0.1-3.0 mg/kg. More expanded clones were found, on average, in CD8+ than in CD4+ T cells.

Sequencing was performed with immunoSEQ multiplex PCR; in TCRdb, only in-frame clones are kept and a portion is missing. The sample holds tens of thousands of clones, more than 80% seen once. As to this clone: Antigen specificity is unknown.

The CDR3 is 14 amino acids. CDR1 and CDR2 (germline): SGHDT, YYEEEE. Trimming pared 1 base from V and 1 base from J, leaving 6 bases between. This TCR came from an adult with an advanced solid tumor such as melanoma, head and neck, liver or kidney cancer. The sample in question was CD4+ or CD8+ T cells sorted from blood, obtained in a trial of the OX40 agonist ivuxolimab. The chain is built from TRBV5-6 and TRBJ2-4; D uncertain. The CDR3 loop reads CASSLLGAKNIQYF. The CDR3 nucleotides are TGTGCCAGCAGCTTGTTGGGTGCCAAAAACATTCAGTACTTC. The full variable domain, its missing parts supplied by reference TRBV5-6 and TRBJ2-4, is DAGVTQSPTHLIKTRGQQVTLRCSPKSGHDTVSWYQQALGQGPQFIFQYYEEEERQRGNFPDRFSGHQFPNYSSELNVNALLLGDSALYLCASSLLGAKNIQYFGAGTRLSVL.